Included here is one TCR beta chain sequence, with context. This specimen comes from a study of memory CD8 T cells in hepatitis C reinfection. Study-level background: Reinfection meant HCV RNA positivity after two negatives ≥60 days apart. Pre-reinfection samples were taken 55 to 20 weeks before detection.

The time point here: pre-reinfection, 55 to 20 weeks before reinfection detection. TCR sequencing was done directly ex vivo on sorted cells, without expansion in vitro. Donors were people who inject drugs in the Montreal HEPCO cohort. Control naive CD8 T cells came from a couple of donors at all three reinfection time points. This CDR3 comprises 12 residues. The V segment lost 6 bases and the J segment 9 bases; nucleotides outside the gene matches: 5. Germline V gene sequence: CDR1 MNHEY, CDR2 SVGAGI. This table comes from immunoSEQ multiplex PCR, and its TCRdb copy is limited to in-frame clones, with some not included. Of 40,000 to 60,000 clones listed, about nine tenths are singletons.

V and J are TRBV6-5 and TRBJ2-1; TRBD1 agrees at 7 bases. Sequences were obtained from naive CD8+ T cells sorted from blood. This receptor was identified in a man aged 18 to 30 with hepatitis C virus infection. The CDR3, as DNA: TGTGCCAGCAGCCCAACAGGGGTTGAGCAGTTCTTC. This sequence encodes CASSPTGVEQFF.